One and the same sample provided the 20 T cell receptor beta chains below, sequenced in a study of radiotherapy plus CTLA-4 blockade in lung cancer. Data came from immunoSEQ multiplex PCR; TCRdb stores just in-frame clones and leaves some out. This table has about 97,000 clones, 65% to 80% appearing once. The material sequenced was peripheral blood, taken from a patient treated with radiotherapy plus ipilimumab. These receptors originate from a human donor with non-small cell lung cancer who had a partial response to radiotherapy plus ipilimumab. Some clones in this sample may be carry-over from other donors' samples.

The chain joins TRBV5-8 to TRBJ1-4, with D unclear. CDR1 is SGHTS, CDR2 YDEGEE, per germline. Trimming stripped 0 bases from V and 0 bases from J, with 3 bases between. The CDR3 contains 14 residues. CDR3 region: CASSLGATNEKLFF. In DNA, the CDR3 is TGTGCCAGCAGCTTGGGAGCAACTAATGAAAAACTGTTTTTT.

J is TRBJ1-5 and V is TRBV9, with a tentative D call TRBD1 (5 bases). Trimming left V 3 bases short and J 8 bases short, with 12 bases between. Germline CDR1 reads SGDLS; CDR2 reads YYNGEE. The CDR3 has 13 residues. CDR3 nucleotides: TGTGCCAGCAGCGAGGGCGGGGGGGAGCCCCAGCATTTT. Its translation: CASSEGGGEPQHF.

This clone was detected only a few times. This chain links TRBV6-5 with TRBJ1-3; D gene uncertain. The germline gives CDR1 MNHEY, CDR2 SVGAGI. Trimming left V 7 bases short and J 1 base short, with 11 bases between. This CDR3 comprises 14 residues. The CDR3 reads CASKAIGSGNTIYF. The CDR3 coding sequence is TGTGCCAGCAAAGCAATCGGGTCTGGAAACACCATATATTTT.

V and J are TRBV6-6 and TRBJ1-3, with 7 bases matching TRBD1. CDR3 length: 16 amino acids. Trimming cost V 6 bases and J 0 bases; bases outside gene matches: 8. Germline V gives CDR1 MNHNY, CDR2 SVGAGI (reference sequence). This CDR3 reads CASRHRDSRSGNTIYF. CDR3 nucleotides: TGTGCCAGCAGACACCGGGACAGCCGCTCTGGAAACACCATATATTTT.

This clone has just a few counts. This chain joins TRBV7-7 and TRBJ2-1; 7 bases are shared with TRBD2. Germline CDR1 is SSHAT and CDR2 is FNYEAQ (reference sequence). The junction had 4 bases not matched to a gene; V was cut back by 3 bases and J by 8 bases. The CDR3 consists of 13 residues. Here the CDR3 DNA reads TGTGCCAGCAGCTTGGATACTAGCGATGAGCAGTTCTTC. Translated: CASSLDTSDEQFF.

The V call is TRBV29-1, the J call TRBJ2-3, with D possibly TRBD2 on 6 matching bases. V lost 8 bases and J 4 bases, leaving 19 bases between the germline ends. The CDR3 has 14 amino acids. Germline-derived CDR1 and CDR2 are SQVTM and ANQGSEA. CDR3 nucleotide sequence: TGCAGCTCCGGTGGGGGGTTTGGGGCAGATACGCAGTATTTT. Protein sequence: CSSGGGFGADTQYF.

This clone was counted only a few times. The rearrangement joins TRBV4-3 to TRBJ1-2; TRBD1 aligns across 8 bases. The CDR3 has 14 amino acids. Germline assignment: CDR1 LGHNA and CDR2 YSLEER. J lost 6 bases, V lost 4 bases, and 7 bases had no gene match. CDR3 DNA: TGCGCCAGCAGCCCGAATACAGGGGGACATGGCTACACCTTC. Translation gives CASSPNTGGHGYTF.

The rearrangement links TRBV7-9 to TRBJ2-3, with D perhaps matching TRBD2 (6 bases). Trimming pared 1 base from V and 1 base from J, leaving 15 bases between. The CDR3 is 17 amino acids. From germline, CDR1 is SEHNR and CDR2 FQNEAQ (reference sequence). CDR3 coding DNA: TGTGCCAGCAGCTTAGGCGACCCGGGACTTCGCACAGATACGCAGTATTTT. This gives the protein CASSLGDPGLRTDTQYF.

This clone was recorded a few times. The chain employs TRBV28 and TRBJ1-2, with D perhaps TRBD1 (5 bases). Germline CDR1 and CDR2: MDHEN and SYDVKM. The V and J ends lost 6 bases and 7 bases respectively, with 18 bases between them. The CDR3 is 14 amino acids. CDR3 DNA sequence: TGTGCCAGCAGGAATCAGGGCAGGGTTGGTGGCTACACCTTC. This codes for CASRNQGRVGGYTF.

The chain uses TRBV4-3 and TRBJ2-7, with 10 bases that match TRBD2. With V trimmed by 4 bases and J by 5 bases, 8 bases remained unmatched. CDR3 length: 15 amino acids. Germline V gene lookup returns CDR1 LGHNA and CDR2 YSLEER. The CDR3 reads CASSRAAGGPHEQYF. CDR3 coding DNA: TGCGCCAGCAGCCGAGCAGCGGGGGGGCCCCACGAGCAGTACTTC.

The V and J genes are TRBV7-2 and TRBJ2-1, with unresolved D. V lost 2 bases and J 4 bases, leaving 6 bases between the germline ends. Germline V gives CDR1 SGHTA, CDR2 FQGNSA. This CDR3 spans 13 amino acids. CDR3 residues: CASSLQAYNEQFF. CDR3 nucleotides: TGTGCCAGCAGCTTACAGGCTTACAATGAGCAGTTCTTC.

V is TRBV19 and J is TRBJ2-2; 11 bases match TRBD2. V trimming: 1 base; J trimming: 5 bases; junction bases outside the gene matches: 3. The CDR3 has 16 residues. Germline V gives CDR1 LNHDA, CDR2 SQIVND (reference sequence). The CDR3 here is CASSIALAGVTGELFF. CDR3 DNA: TGTGCCAGTAGTATAGCACTAGCGGGAGTTACCGGGGAGCTGTTTTTT.

This sequence joins TRBV15 and TRBJ2-5; 10 bases line up with TRBD2. The germline CDR1 and CDR2 sequences are LNHNV and YYDKDF (reference sequence). V was pared by 0 bases and J by 3 bases, with 13 bases of the junction left unmatched. CDR3 length: 19 residues. The CDR3 is CATSRDTLWSGGAKETQYF. As DNA, the CDR3 is TGTGCCACCAGCAGAGATACCCTTTGGAGCGGGGGGGCGAAAGAGACCCAGTACTTC.

This clone was recorded a few times. The V call is TRBV4-3, the J call TRBJ2-2; TRBD1 might be the D (6 bases). The CDR3 covers 15 residues. With 2 bases removed from V and 5 bases from J, the gap between germline ends came to 12 bases. Germline lookup yields CDR1 LGHNA and CDR2 YSLEER. This CDR3 reads CASSQSARGTGELFF. Here the CDR3 DNA reads TGCGCCAGCAGCCAATCTGCCAGGGGAACCGGGGAGCTGTTTTTT.

This clone was seen more than once but under ten times. The chain is built from TRBV11-2 and TRBJ2-1; 11 bases fit TRBD2. Germline V gives CDR1 SGHAT, CDR2 FQNNGV. V trimming: 4 bases; J trimming: 5 bases; junction bases outside the gene matches: 4. The CDR3 totals 15 residues. DNA for the CDR3: TGTGCCAGCAGCTCCCAGGGACTAGCGGACAATGAGCAGTTCTTC. Translating gives CASSSQGLADNEQFF.

This chain uses TRBV7-6 with TRBJ2-3; tentative D call: TRBD1 (5 bases). Germline values: CDR1 SGHVS, CDR2 FNYEAQ. This CDR3 region has 14 residues. V dropped 5 bases and J dropped 10 bases, with 19 bases sitting between them. The CDR3 loop is CASSKTGVTSPQYF. The CDR3 DNA sequence: TGTGCCAGCAGCAAAACAGGAGTCACGAGCCCGCAGTATTTT.

The V call is TRBV18, the J call TRBJ2-7, with TRBD1 identical over 9 bases. The germline gives CDR1 KGHSH, CDR2 LQKENI. The ends lost 1 base at V and 6 bases at J; junction bases unmatched: 4. The length of the CDR3 is 14 residues. In DNA, the CDR3 is TGTGCCAGCTCACCACGGGGACAGGGCTCCGAGCAGTACTTC. This translates into CASSPRGQGSEQYF.

The J gene is TRBJ1-2, the V gene TRBV5-4; maybe TRBD1 (6 bases). Germline-derived CDR1 and CDR2 are SGHNT and YYREEE (reference sequence). V dropped 5 bases and J dropped 1 base, with 12 bases sitting between them. This CDR3 comprises 14 residues. CDR3 amino acids: CASRTGQFNYGYTF. The CDR3 bases are TGTGCCAGCAGGACAGGACAGTTTAACTATGGCTACACCTTC.

J is TRBJ1-2 and V is TRBV19; maybe TRBD1 (6 bases). With 3 bases removed from V and 4 bases from J, the gap between germline ends came to 15 bases. This CDR3 has 15 amino acids. In germline, CDR1 is LNHDA, CDR2 SQIVND (reference sequence). In DNA, the CDR3 is TGTGCCAGTAGTATCTCGCAGGGGAGTATCTATGGCTACACCTTC. Protein sequence: CASSISQGSIYGYTF.

This CDR3 is CASSPSGGGTDTQYF. The CDR3 DNA reads TGTGCCAGCAGCCCCAGTGGGGGGGGCACAGATACGCAGTATTTT. The V call is TRBV7-2, the J call TRBJ2-3, with 7 bases matching TRBD2. Germline CDR1 is SGHTA and CDR2 is FQGNSA. This CDR3 is 15 amino acids long. V dropped 5 bases and J dropped 1; count of bases not matched to a gene: 6.